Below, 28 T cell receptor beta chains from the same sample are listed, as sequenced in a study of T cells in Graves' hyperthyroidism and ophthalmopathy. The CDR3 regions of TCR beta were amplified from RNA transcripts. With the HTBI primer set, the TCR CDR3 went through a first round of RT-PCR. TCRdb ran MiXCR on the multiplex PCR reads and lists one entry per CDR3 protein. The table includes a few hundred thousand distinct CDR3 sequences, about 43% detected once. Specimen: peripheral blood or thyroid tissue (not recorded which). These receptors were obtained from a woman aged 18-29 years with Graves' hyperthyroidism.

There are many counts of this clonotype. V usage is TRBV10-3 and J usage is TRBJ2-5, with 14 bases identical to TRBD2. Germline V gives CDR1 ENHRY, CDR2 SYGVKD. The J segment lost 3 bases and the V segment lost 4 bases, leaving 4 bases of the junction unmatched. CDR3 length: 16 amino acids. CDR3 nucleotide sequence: TGTGCCATCAGTGGGGGACTAGCGGGAGAGGAAGAGACCCAGTACTTC. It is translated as CAISGGLAGEEETQYF.

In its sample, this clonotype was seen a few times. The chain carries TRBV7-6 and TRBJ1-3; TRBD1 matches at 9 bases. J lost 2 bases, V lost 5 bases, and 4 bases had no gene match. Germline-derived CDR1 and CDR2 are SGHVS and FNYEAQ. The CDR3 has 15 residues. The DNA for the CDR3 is TGTGCCAGCAGCGTACGACAGGGGGCTGGAAACACCATATATTTT. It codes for CASSVRQGAGNTIYF.

The CDR3 spells CAISGQGWGGNTIYF. Written as DNA, the CDR3 is TGTGCCATCAGTGGACAGGGATGGGGGGGGAACACCATATATTTT. The chain has TRBV10-3 and TRBJ1-3, with 7 bases matching TRBD1. Germline V CDR1 and CDR2: ENHRY, SYGVKD. The CDR3 contains 15 residues. The trim removed 4 bases at V and 7 bases at J, leaving 10 bases unmatched.

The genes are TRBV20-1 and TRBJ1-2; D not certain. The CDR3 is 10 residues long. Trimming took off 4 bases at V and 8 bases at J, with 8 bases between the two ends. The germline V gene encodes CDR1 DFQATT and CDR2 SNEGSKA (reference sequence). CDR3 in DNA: TGCAGTGCTATTAAAGGGGGCTACACCTTC. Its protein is CSAIKGGYTF.

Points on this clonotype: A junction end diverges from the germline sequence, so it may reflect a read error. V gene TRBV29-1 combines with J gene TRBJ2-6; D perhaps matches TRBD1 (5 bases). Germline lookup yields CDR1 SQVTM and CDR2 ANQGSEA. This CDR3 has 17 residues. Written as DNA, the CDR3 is TGTGCCAGCAGCTTTCCGCCAGGGTTCGCTGGGGCCAACGTCCTGACTTTC. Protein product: CASSFPPGFAGANVLTF.

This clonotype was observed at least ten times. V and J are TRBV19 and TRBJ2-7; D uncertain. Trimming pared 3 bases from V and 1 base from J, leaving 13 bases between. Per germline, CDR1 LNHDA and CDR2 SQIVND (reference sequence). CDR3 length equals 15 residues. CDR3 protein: CASSMTGRPSYEQYF. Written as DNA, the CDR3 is TGTGCCAGTAGTATGACTGGACGGCCTTCCTACGAGCAGTACTTC.

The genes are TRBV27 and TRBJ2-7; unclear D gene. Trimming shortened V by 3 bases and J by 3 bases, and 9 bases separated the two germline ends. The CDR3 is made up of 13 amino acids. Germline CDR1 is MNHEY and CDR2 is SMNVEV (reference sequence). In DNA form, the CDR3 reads TGTGCCAGCAGTTTCCTCCTCAGCTACGAGCAGTACTTC. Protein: CASSFLLSYEQYF.

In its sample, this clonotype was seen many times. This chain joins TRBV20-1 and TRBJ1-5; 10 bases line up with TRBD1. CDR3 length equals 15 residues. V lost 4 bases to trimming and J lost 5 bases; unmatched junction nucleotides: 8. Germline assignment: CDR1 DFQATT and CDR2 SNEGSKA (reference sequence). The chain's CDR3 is CSANPPDRGYQPQHF. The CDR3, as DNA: TGCAGTGCTAATCCCCCGGACAGGGGGTATCAGCCCCAGCATTTT.

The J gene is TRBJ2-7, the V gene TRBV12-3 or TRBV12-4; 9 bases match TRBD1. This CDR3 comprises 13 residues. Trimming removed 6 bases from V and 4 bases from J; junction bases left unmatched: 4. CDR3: CASRRGQGYEQYF. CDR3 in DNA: TGTGCCAGCAGACGAGGACAGGGGTACGAGCAGTACTTC.

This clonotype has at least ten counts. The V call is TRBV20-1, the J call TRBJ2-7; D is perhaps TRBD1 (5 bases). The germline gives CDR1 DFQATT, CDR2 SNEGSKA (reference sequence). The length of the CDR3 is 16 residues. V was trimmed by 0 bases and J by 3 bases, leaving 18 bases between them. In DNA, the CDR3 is TGCAGTGCTAGAGATCTAAGGGGCCCGGTAATCTACGAGCAGTACTTC. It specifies CSARDLRGPVIYEQYF.

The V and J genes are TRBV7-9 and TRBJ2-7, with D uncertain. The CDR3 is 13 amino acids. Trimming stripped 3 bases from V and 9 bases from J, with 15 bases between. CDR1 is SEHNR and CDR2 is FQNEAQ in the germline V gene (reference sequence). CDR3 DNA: TGTGCCAGCAGCTTCGAAGGCCCTGGCGTGCAGTACTTC. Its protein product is CASSFEGPGVQYF. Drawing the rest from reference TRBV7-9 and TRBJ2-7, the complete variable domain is DTGVSQNPRHKITKRGQNVTFRCDPISEHNRLYWYRQTLGQGPEFLTYFQNEAQLEKSRLLSDRFSAERPKGSFSTLEIQRTEQGDSAMYLCASSFEGPGVQYFGPGTRLTVT.

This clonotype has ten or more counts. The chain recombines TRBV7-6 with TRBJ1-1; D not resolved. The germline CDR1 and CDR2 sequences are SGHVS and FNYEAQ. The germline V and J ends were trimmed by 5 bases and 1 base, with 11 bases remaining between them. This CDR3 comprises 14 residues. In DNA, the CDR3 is TGTGCCAGCAGCCCCATAGGACGGAACACTGAAGCTTTCTTT. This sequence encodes CASSPIGRNTEAFF.

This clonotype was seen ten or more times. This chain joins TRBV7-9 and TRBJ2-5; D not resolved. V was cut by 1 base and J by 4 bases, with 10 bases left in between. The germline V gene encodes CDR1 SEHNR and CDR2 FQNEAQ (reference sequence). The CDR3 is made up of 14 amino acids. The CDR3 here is CASSLDISRETQYF. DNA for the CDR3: TGTGCCAGCAGCTTAGATATCAGTCGAGAGACCCAGTACTTC.

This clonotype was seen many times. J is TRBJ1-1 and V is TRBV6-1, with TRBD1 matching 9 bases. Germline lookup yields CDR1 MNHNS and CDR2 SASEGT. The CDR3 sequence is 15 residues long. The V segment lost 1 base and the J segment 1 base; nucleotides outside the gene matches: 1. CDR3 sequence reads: CASSEVGQGNTEAFF. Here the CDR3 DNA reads TGTGCCAGCAGTGAAGTGGGACAGGGGAACACTGAAGCTTTCTTT.

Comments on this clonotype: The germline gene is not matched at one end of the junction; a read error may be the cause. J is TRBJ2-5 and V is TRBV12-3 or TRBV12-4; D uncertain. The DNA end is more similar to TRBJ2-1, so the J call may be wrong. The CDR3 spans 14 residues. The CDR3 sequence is CASSLGGSYSEQFF. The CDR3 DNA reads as TGTGCCAGCAGTTTGGGCGGCTCCTACAGTGAGCAGTTCTTC.

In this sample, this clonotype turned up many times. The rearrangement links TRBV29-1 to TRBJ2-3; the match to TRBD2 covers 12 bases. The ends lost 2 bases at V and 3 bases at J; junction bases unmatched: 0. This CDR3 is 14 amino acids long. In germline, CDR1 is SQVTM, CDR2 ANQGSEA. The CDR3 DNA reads TGCAGCGTTGAACTAGCGGGAGGGACAGATACGCAGTATTTT. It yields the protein CSVELAGGTDTQYF.

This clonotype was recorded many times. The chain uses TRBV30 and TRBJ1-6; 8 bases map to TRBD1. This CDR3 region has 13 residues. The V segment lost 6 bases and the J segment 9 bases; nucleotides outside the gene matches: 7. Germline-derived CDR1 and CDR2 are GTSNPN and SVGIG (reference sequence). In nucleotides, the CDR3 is TGTGCCTGCCCTGGGACAGGCGGTTCACCCCTCCACTTT. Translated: CACPGTGGSPLHF.

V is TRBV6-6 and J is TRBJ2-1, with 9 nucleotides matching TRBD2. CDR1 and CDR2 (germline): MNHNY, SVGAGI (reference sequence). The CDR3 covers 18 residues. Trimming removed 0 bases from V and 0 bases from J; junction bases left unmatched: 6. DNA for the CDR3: TGTGCCAGCAGTTACTCATCTAGCGGGAACAGCTCCTACAATGAGCAGTTCTTC. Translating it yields CASSYSSSGNSSYNEQFF.

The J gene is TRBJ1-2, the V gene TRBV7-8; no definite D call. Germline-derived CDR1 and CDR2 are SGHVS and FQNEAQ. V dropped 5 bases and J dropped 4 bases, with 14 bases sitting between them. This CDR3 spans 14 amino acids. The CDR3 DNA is TGTGCCAGCAGCCACCGGACGGAGAGCTATGGCTACACCTTC. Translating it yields CASSHRTESYGYTF.

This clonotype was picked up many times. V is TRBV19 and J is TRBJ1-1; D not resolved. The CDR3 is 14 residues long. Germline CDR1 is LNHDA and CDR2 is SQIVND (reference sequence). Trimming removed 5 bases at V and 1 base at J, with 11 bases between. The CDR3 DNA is TGTGCCAGTAGTCTGGCTACCAGGAACACTGAAGCTTTCTTT. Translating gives CASSLATRNTEAFF.

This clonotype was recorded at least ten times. The CDR3, as DNA: TGCAGTGCTCTTGGGGTCCACGGCGGAAACACCATATATTTT. Residues: CSALGVHGGNTIYF. The chain is built from TRBV20-1 and TRBJ1-3; D is ambiguous. The germline gives CDR1 DFQATT, CDR2 SNEGSKA (reference sequence). V gave up 5 bases and J gave up 4 bases, with 15 bases separating them. The CDR3 is made up of 14 amino acids.

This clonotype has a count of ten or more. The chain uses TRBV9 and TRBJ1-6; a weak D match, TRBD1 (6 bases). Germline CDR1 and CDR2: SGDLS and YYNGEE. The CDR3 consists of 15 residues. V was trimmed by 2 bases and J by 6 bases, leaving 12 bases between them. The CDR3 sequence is CASSVDGQRNSPLHF. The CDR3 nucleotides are TGTGCCAGCAGCGTCGACGGACAGCGTAATTCACCCCTCCACTTT.

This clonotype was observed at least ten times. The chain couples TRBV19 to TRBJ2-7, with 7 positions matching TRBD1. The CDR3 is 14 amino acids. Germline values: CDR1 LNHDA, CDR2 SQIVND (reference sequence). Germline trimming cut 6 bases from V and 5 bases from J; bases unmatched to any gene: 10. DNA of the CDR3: TGTGCCAGTAGATCGACAGGGATGGCCCACGAGCAGTACTTC. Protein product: CASRSTGMAHEQYF.

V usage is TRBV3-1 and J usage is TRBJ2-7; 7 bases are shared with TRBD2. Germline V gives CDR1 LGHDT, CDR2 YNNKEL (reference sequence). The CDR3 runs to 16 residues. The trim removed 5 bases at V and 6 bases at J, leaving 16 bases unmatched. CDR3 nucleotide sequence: TGTGCCAGCAGCTACGAGGGAGGGCTGGGAAGAACCGAGCAGTACTTC. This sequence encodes CASSYEGGLGRTEQYF.

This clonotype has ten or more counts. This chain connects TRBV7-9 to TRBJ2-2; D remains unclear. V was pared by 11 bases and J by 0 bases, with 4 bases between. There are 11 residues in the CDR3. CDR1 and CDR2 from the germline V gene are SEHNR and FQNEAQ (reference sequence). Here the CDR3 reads CAPTNTGELFF. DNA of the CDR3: TGTGCCCCGACGAACACCGGGGAGCTGTTTTTT.

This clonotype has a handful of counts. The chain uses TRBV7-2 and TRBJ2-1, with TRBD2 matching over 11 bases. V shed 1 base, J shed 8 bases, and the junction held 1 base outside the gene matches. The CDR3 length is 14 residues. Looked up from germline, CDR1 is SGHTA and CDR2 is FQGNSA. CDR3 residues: CASSLELAGDEQFF. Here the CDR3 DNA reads TGTGCCAGCAGCTTAGAACTAGCGGGAGATGAGCAGTTCTTC.

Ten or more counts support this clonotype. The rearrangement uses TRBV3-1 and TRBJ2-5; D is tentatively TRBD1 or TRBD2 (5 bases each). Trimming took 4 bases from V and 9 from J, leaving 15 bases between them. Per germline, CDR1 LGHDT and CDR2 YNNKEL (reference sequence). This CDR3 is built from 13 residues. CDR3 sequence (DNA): TGTGCCAGCAGCCCCGGGGACCAAGGATCCCAGTACTTC. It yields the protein CASSPGDQGSQYF.

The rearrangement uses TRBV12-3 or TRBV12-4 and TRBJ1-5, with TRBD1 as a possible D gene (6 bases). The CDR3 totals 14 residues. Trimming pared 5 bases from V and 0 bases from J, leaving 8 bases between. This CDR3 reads CASSRGVSNQPQHF. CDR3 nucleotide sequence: TGTGCCAGCAGTAGGGGGGTTAGCAATCAGCCCCAGCATTTT.